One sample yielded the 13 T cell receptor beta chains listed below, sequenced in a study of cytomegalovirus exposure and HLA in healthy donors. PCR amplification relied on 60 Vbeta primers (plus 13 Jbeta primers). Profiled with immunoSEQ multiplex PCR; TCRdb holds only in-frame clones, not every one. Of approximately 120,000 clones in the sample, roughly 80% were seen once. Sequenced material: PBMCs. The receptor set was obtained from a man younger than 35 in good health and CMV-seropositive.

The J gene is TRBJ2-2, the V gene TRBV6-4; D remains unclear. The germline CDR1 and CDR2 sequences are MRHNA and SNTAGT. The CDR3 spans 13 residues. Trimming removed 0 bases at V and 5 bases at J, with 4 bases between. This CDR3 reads CASSDSSTGELFF. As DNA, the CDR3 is TGTGCCAGCAGTGACTCGAGTACCGGGGAGCTGTTTTTT.

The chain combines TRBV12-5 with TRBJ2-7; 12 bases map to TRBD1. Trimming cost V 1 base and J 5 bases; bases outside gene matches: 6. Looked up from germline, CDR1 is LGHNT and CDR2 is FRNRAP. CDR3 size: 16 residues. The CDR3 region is CASGLAGTGGPHEQYF. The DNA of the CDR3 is TGTGCTAGTGGTTTGGCCGGGACAGGGGGCCCCCACGAGCAGTACTTC.

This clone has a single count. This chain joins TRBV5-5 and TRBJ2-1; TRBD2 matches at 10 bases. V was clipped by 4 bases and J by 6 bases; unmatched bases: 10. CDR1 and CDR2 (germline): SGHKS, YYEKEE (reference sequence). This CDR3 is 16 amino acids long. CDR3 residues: CASSLAGGTSVNEQFF. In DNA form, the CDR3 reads TGTGCCAGCAGCCTAGCTGGCGGGACTAGCGTCAATGAGCAGTTCTTC.

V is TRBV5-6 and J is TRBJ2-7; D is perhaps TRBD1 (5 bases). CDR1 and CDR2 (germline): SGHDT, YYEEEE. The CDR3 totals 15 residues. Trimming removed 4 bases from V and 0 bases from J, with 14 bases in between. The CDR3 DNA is TGTGCCAGCAGCGATCAGACAGCGTTCTCCTACGAGCAGTACTTC. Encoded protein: CASSDQTAFSYEQYF.

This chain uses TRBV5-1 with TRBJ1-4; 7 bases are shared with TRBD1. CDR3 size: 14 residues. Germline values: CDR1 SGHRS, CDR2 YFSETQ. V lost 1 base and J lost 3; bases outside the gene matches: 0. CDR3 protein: CASSLQGANEKLFF. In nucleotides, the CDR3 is TGCGCCAGCAGCTTGCAGGGGGCTAATGAAAAACTGTTTTTT.

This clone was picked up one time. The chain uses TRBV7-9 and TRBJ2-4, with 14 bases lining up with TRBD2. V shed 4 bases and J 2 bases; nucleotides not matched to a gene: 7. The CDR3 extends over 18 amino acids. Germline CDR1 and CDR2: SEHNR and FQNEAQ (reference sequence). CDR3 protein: CASSSPGTSGRSKNIQYF. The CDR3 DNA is TGTGCCAGCAGCTCCCCTGGGACTAGCGGGAGATCCAAAAACATTCAGTACTTC.

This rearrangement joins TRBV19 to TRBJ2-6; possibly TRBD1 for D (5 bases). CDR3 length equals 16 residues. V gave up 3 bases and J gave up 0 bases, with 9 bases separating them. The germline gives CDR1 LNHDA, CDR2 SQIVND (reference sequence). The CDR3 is CASSIATGSGANVLTF. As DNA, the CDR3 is TGTGCCAGTAGTATTGCAACAGGCTCTGGGGCCAACGTCCTGACTTTC. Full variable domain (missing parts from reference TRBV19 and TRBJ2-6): DGGITQSPKYLFRKEGQNVTLSCEQNLNHDAMYWYRQDPGQGLRLIYYSQIVNDFQKGDIAEGYSVSREKKESFPLTVTSAQKNPTAFYLCASSIATGSGANVLTFGAGSRLTVL.

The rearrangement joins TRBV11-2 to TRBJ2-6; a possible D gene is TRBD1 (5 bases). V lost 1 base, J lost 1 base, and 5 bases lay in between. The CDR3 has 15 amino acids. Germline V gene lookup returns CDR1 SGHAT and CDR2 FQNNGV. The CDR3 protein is CASSLAGSGANVLTF. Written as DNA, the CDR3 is TGTGCCAGCAGCTTAGCAGGGTCTGGGGCCAACGTCCTGACTTTC.

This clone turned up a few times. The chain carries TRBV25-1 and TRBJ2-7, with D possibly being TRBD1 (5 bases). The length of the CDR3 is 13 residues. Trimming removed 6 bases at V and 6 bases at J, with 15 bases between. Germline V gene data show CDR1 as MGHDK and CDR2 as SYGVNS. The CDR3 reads CASSRNDRGEQYF. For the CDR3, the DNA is TGTGCCAGCAGCCGAAACGATAGGGGCGAGCAGTACTTC.

CDR3 nucleotides: TGTGCCAGCAGCTTCGACAGGGTAGTTGAGAATGAGCAGTTCTTC. Translated: CASSFDRVVENEQFF. The genes are TRBV7-2 and TRBJ2-1, with 7 bases fitting TRBD1. With 3 bases clipped from V and 7 bases from J, the junction kept 9 bases outside the gene matches. The CDR3 is 15 amino acids. Germline CDR1 reads SGHTA; CDR2 reads FQGNSA.

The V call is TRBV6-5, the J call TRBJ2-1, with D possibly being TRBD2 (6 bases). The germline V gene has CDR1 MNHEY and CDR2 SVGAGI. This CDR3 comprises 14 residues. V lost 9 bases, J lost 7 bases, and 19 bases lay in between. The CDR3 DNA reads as TGTGCCAGTAAATTTCGGGAGCGAGGGAATGAGCAGTTCTTC. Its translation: CASKFRERGNEQFF.

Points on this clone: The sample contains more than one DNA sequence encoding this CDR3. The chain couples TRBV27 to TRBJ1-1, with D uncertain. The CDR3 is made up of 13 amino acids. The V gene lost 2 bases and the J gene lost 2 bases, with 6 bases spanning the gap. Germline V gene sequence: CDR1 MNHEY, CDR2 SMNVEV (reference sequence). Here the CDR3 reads CASSLGSNTEAFF. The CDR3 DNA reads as TGTGCCAGCAGTTTAGGGAGTAACACTGAAGCTTTCTTT.

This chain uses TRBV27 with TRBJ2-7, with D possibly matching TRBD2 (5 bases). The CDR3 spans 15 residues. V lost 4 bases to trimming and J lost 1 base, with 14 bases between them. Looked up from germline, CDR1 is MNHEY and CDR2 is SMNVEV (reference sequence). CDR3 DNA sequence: TGTGCCAGCAGTTCCTTCCTAGCTAGGTCCTACGAGCAGTACTTC. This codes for CASSSFLARSYEQYF.